The present T cell receptor (beta chain) was sequenced within a study of naive and memory T cell subsets. Regarding the study as a whole: Over 85% of naive TCR sequences appeared only once, unlike memory subsets.

As regards this clonotype: Its target is not known.

Cells stained for CD3, CD4, CD8, CD45RA and CD27 were sorted into four subsets. Both TRBC1 and TRBC2 were covered by a beta constant-region primer of two equimolar oligonucleotides. Ligated cDNA was amplified by four rounds of PCR with nested alpha and beta constant-region primers and SP2. TCRdb re-analysed the UMI-ligation and nested PCR reads in MiXCR, keeping a single row per CDR3 protein. The repertoire includes 84,000 or so distinct CDR3 sequences, 7% of them detected once, and roughly 1.6% sits in the top ten. The specimen sequenced was central memory CD4+ T cells from blood. This TCR derives from a human donor in good health.

Here the CDR3 reads CATSGTGGIYGYTF. The DNA for the CDR3 is TGTGCCACCAGTGGGACAGGGGGCATCTATGGCTACACCTTC. This chain joins TRBV24-1 and TRBJ1-2, with 11 bases fitting TRBD1. V lost 5 bases, J lost 4 bases, and 2 bases stayed unmatched. CDR3 length: 14 residues. Per germline, CDR1 KGHDR and CDR2 SFDVKD.